This T cell receptor beta chain was sequenced during a study of blood T cell repertoires in COVID-19. Study-level information: T cells, B-cell-depleted T cells, or PBMCs supplied cDNA or gDNA.

Germline CDR1 and CDR2: SQVTM and ANQGSEA. This CDR3 region has 16 residues. Germline trimming cut 6 bases from V and 3 bases from J; bases unmatched to any gene: 11. Authors' analysis steps: Reference gene primers were amplified, and this amplification served to estimate nucleated cell counts. Profiling relied on immunoSEQ multiplex PCR, and the TCRdb table lists in-frame clones only, not all of them. The V and J calls and clone size are taken from that table; D and trimming were inferred from the DNA. The sample includes 210,000 or so clones, 85% of them seen just once. In Seattle, patients joined the study during active infection and were tracked longitudinally.

The sample consisted of peripheral blood. The chain combines TRBV29-1 with TRBJ2-1; 10 bases line up with TRBD2. The sequence derives from a man over 45 with COVID-19, enrolled during active disease. In DNA form, the CDR3 reads TGCAGCGTAATATACAGCGGGGGGGTCCTCTACAATGAGCAGTTCTTC. Amino acid sequence: CSVIYSGGVLYNEQFF.